This paragraph reports one T cell receptor (beta chain). As yet, its antigen is unknown. The sample originates from a study of radiation and T cells in renal cell carcinoma. Whole-study findings and limits: Baseline intratumoral clonotype presence is unknown without pretreatment biopsies.

Using immunoSEQ multiplex PCR, the repertoire was profiled, and TCRdb retains in-frame clones only, with some absent. The profile shows 40,000 to 50,000 clones, around four fifths of them singletons. The V end lost 0 bases, the J end lost 3 bases, and 6 bases lay between the germline ends. The length of the CDR3 is 13 residues. CDR1 and CDR2 from the germline V gene are SGHRS and YFSETQ. Time point reported: blood 4 weeks post-SBRT, at nephrectomy. Described treatment: 15 Gy SBRT to primary tumor, nephrectomy 4 weeks later. V and J are TRBV5-1 and TRBJ1-2; D gene ambiguous. This TCR came from a woman aged 70-85 years with renal cell carcinoma. The source was blood, collected from a patient whose treatment included radiotherapy and nephrectomy. CDR3 nucleotides: TGCGCCAGCAGCTTGGTTACGGACTATGGCTACACCTTC. It yields the protein CASSLVTDYGYTF.